A single sample is the source of the 25 T cell receptor beta chains below, sequenced in a study of shared T cell receptors in the human thymus. Measured with immunoSEQ multiplex PCR; TCRdb has only the in-frame clones, and not every one. The table shows hundreds of thousands of clones, with 85% to 90% occurring only once. The data also belong to a second study, concerning human thymus T cells.

The specimen was thymocytes. These receptors came from a boy in the first two years of life with a congenital heart defect.

The J gene is TRBJ1-5, the V gene TRBV5-6; D possibly corresponds to TRBD1 (5 bases). V lost 0 bases, J lost 6 bases, and 10 bases lay in between. CDR3 size: 14 residues. The V gene's germline CDR1 is SGHDT and CDR2 YYEEEE. The CDR3 DNA sequence: TGTGCCAGCAGCTTGGAAGGGGCGTCTCAGCCCCAGCATTTT. It codes for CASSLEGASQPQHF.

This chain uses TRBV2 with TRBJ2-1, with TRBD1 matching 9 bases. Germline CDR1 is SNHLY and CDR2 is FYNNEI. Losses at the gene ends were 4 bases for V and 5 bases for J; bases not matched to a gene: 3. The CDR3 extends over 14 amino acids. For the CDR3, the DNA is TGTGCCAGCAGTGTCCGGACAGGGGACAATGAGCAGTTCTTC. This encodes CASSVRTGDNEQFF. Using reference TRBV2 and TRBJ2-1 for the parts outside the CDR3, the full variable domain is EPEVTQTPSHQVTQMGQEVILRCVPISNHLYFYWYRQILGQKVEFLVSFYNNEISEKSEIFDDQFSVERPDGSNFTLKIRSTKLEDSAMYFCASSVRTGDNEQFFGPGTRLTVL.

This sequence joins TRBV15 and TRBJ2-1; the D gene is possibly TRBD2 (5 bases). V was clipped by 2 bases and J by 0 bases, with 11 bases between them. This CDR3 region has 16 residues. Germline CDR1 is LNHNV and CDR2 is YYDKDF (reference sequence). The CDR3 DNA follows: TGTGCCACCAGCAGAATGGAGCGGAGCTCCTACAATGAGCAGTTCTTC. It specifies CATSRMERSSYNEQFF.

This clone has a single count. This rearrangement joins TRBV11-3 to TRBJ2-1, with D possibly matching TRBD1 (5 bases). Trimming shortened V by 5 bases and J by 1 base, and 15 bases separated the two germline ends. This CDR3 is built from 16 residues. CDR1 and CDR2 from the germline V gene are SGHNT and YENEEA. CDR3 nucleotide sequence: TGTGCCAGCAGCCCAAAGGGGCACCCGTCCTACAATGAGCAGTTCTTC. Translating it yields CASSPKGHPSYNEQFF.

The J gene is TRBJ2-7, the V gene TRBV10-3; TRBD1 is a possible D gene (7 bases). The CDR3 has 16 amino acids. Trimming stripped 6 bases from V and 1 base from J, with 19 bases between. Germline assignment: CDR1 ENHRY and CDR2 SYGVKD. CDR3 sequence: CAIRGSQGGPSYEQYF. The CDR3 coding sequence is TGTGCCATCAGAGGAAGTCAGGGGGGCCCTTCCTACGAGCAGTACTTC.

The CDR3 reads CASSLIGPSGDNYNEQFF. DNA for the CDR3: TGTGCCAGCAGTTTAATTGGGCCTAGCGGAGACAACTACAATGAGCAGTTCTTC. The chain uses TRBV28 and TRBJ2-1, with 7 positions matching TRBD2. V was pared by 2 bases and J by 3 bases, with 13 bases of the junction left unmatched. Germline CDR1 reads MDHEN; CDR2 reads SYDVKM. The CDR3 runs 18 residues.

The J gene is TRBJ1-3, the V gene TRBV14; tentatively, D is TRBD1 (5 bases). With 0 bases removed from V and 0 bases from J, the gap between germline ends came to 9 bases. Germline loops: CDR1 SGHDN, CDR2 FVKESK. The CDR3 has 16 amino acids. The CDR3 is CASSQEGLNSGNTIYF. As DNA, the CDR3 is TGTGCCAGCAGCCAAGAGGGACTGAACTCTGGAAACACCATATATTTT.

This clone was found a few times. V and J are TRBV11-2 and TRBJ2-7, with 7 bases that match TRBD2. J gave up 7 bases and V 2 bases, and 11 bases lay outside the gene matches. This CDR3 has 15 amino acids. Germline V lookup: CDR1 SGHAT, CDR2 FQNNGV. This CDR3 reads CASSLRLGGSREQYF. Here the CDR3 DNA reads TGTGCCAGCAGCTTAAGGTTGGGCGGGAGCCGGGAGCAGTACTTC. Combining the CDR3 with reference TRBV11-2 and TRBJ2-7 gives the whole variable domain EAGVAQSPRYKIIEKRQSVAFWCNPISGHATLYWYQQILGQGPKLLIQFQNNGVVDDSQLPKDRFSAERLKGVDSTLKIQPAKLEDSAVYLCASSLRLGGSREQYFGPGTRLTVT.

This clone has a single count. The chain links TRBV5-1 to TRBJ2-7, with D possibly matching TRBD2 (5 bases). The CDR3 is 14 residues long. Germline CDR1 is SGHRS and CDR2 is YFSETQ. Trimming pared 7 bases from V and 0 bases from J, leaving 14 bases between. CDR3 sequence: CASSEGETSYEQYF. The CDR3 nucleotides are TGCGCCAGCTCCGAGGGAGAGACCTCCTACGAGCAGTACTTC.

The CDR3 DNA reads TGTGCCTGGAGCCCGGGACTAGCGGGAGAGGGTAACGATACGCAGTATTTT. Amino acids: CAWSPGLAGEGNDTQYF. J is TRBJ2-3 and V is TRBV30; TRBD2 matches 14 bases. The CDR3 consists of 17 residues. Germline loops: CDR1 GTSNPN, CDR2 SVGIG (reference sequence). J gave up 6 bases and V 3 bases, and 11 bases lay outside the gene matches.

CDR3 loop: CASTRVGNQPQHF. CDR3 in DNA: TGTGCCAGCACCCGGGTAGGCAATCAGCCCCAGCATTTT. The J gene is TRBJ1-5, the V gene TRBV6-1, with D hard to call. The CDR3 consists of 13 residues. CDR1 is MNHNS, CDR2 SASEGT, per germline. Trimming stripped 7 bases from V and 2 bases from J, with 9 bases between.

The V gene is TRBV23-1, the J gene TRBJ1-4, with no clear D. TRBV23-1 is classed as an ORF, of uncertain function. V lost 7 bases and J 3 bases, leaving 12 bases between the germline ends. The CDR3 is 14 amino acids. The CDR3 DNA reads as TGCGCCAGCACATCTGGTAGTTCTAATGAAAAACTGTTTTTT. Its protein product is CASTSGSSNEKLFF.

The chain couples TRBV13 to TRBJ2-3, with D perhaps matching TRBD1 (6 bases). Per germline, CDR1 PRHDT and CDR2 FYEKMQ (reference sequence). The CDR3 runs 17 residues. The V gene lost 6 bases and the J gene lost 8 bases, with 27 bases spanning the gap. The CDR3 spells CASSQGYERYCLATQYF. The CDR3, as DNA: TGTGCCAGCAGTCAGGGGTATGAGAGGTATTGTTTGGCTACGCAGTATTTT.

This clone was recorded once. This rearrangement joins TRBV27 to TRBJ1-1; possible D gene TRBD1, 5 bases. The V gene lost 5 bases and the J gene lost 1 base, with 8 bases spanning the gap. This CDR3 has 13 amino acids. Germline CDR1 is MNHEY and CDR2 is SMNVEV (reference sequence). CDR3 sequence (DNA): TGTGCCAGCAGTCCAAGGGGGAACACTGAAGCTTTCTTT. Protein: CASSPRGNTEAFF.

The chain employs TRBV7-8 and TRBJ1-3, with D maybe TRBD1 (6 bases). This CDR3 has 17 amino acids. CDR1 and CDR2 from the germline V gene are SGHVS and FQNEAQ. Trimming removed 5 bases at V and 7 bases at J, with 24 bases between. The DNA of the CDR3 is TGTGCCAGCAGCCAAGTAGCTCACAGGGATGTTGTCAACACCATATATTTT. Protein sequence: CASSQVAHRDVVNTIYF.

The chain uses TRBV6-5 and TRBJ1-5, with TRBD1 identical over 12 bases. The V segment lost 5 bases and the J segment 7 bases; nucleotides outside the gene matches: 6. This CDR3 comprises 15 residues. Germline values: CDR1 MNHEY, CDR2 SVGAGI. Here the CDR3 DNA reads TGTGCCAGCAGTACCGGGACAGGGGGCGGACAGCCCCAGCATTTT. Translation: CASSTGTGGGQPQHF.

The chain couples TRBV4-1 to TRBJ2-1; no reliable D call. The CDR3 is made up of 15 amino acids. Germline V gene lookup returns CDR1 MGHRA and CDR2 YSYEKL. The V and J ends lost 0 bases and 8 bases respectively, with 14 bases between them. The CDR3 protein is CASSQDMEMWDEQFF. The CDR3 nucleotides are TGCGCCAGCAGCCAAGATATGGAGATGTGGGATGAGCAGTTCTTC.

The rearrangement uses TRBV27 and TRBJ2-7; 7 nucleotides match TRBD1. V lost 6 bases, J lost 7 bases, and 12 bases stayed unmatched. Germline loops: CDR1 MNHEY, CDR2 SMNVEV (reference sequence). This CDR3 spans 14 amino acids. The CDR3 loop reads CASRDNRGSGEQYF. The CDR3, as DNA: TGTGCCAGCAGAGATAACAGGGGCTCGGGAGAGCAGTACTTC.

The chain carries TRBV12-5 and TRBJ2-3; the match to TRBD2 covers 10 bases. V lost 0 bases, J lost 4 bases, and 7 bases stayed unmatched. The germline V gene has CDR1 LGHNT and CDR2 FRNRAP. The CDR3 loop spans 17 amino acids. The CDR3 region is CASGLVPSGRDSDTQYF. The CDR3 coding sequence is TGTGCTAGTGGTTTGGTACCGAGCGGGAGGGATTCAGATACGCAGTATTTT.

The chain joins TRBV5-4 to TRBJ2-7; 8 positions agree with TRBD2. This CDR3 has 15 amino acids. Germline loops: CDR1 SGHNT, CDR2 YYREEE (reference sequence). Trimming removed 4 bases from V and 3 bases from J; junction bases left unmatched: 9. The DNA for the CDR3 is TGTGCCAGCAGCCGAGAGCGGGAGTTTGACTACGAGCAGTACTTC. This gives the protein CASSREREFDYEQYF.

The chain uses TRBV15 and TRBJ2-4, with a weak D call TRBD2 (8 bases). V lost 8 bases and J 7 bases, leaving 24 bases between the germline ends. The CDR3 loop spans 16 amino acids. Per the germline V gene, CDR1 is LNHNV and CDR2 is YYDKDF (reference sequence). The CDR3 bases are TGTGCCACCGAAAGAAGGGGGCGGGGGGCGTGGAACATTCAGTACTTC. Its protein product is CATERRGRGAWNIQYF.

V and J are TRBV19 and TRBJ1-2, with D perhaps matching TRBD1 (6 bases). Germline assignment: CDR1 LNHDA and CDR2 SQIVND (reference sequence). The CDR3 has 13 amino acids. V gave up 3 bases and J gave up 11 bases, with 16 bases separating them. Here the CDR3 DNA reads TGTGCCAGTAGTATGAGTGGCTACAGGGAATACACCTTC. Its protein product is CASSMSGYREYTF.

The J gene is TRBJ2-4, the V gene TRBV4-3; 12 bases align to TRBD2. V dropped 1 base and J dropped 7; count of bases not matched to a gene: 14. Germline assignment: CDR1 LGHNA and CDR2 YSLEER. The length of the CDR3 is 19 residues. CDR3 loop: CASSQVLLTSGRTGNIQYF. The CDR3, as DNA: TGCGCCAGCAGCCAAGTCCTCCTGACTAGCGGGAGAACGGGGAACATTCAGTACTTC.

The chain employs TRBV5-1 and TRBJ2-5; 8 nucleotides align to TRBD2. The CDR3 is 18 amino acids. After removal of 9 bases from V and 5 bases from J, the junction contained 24 bases not matched to a gene. Germline V gives CDR1 SGHRS, CDR2 YFSETQ. CDR3 in amino acids: CATNWGWSGRATLETQYF. CDR3 in DNA: TGCGCCACCAACTGGGGGTGGTCCGGGAGGGCCACTCTGGAGACCCAGTACTTC.

CDR3 sequence (DNA): TGTGCCAGCAGCTTGGCCCAGAAAGACGAGCAGTACTTC. This codes for CASSLAQKDEQYF. The chain employs TRBV5-6 and TRBJ2-7; D uncertain. Trimming took off 0 bases at V and 5 bases at J, with 9 bases between the two ends. From germline, CDR1 is SGHDT and CDR2 YYEEEE. This CDR3 contains 13 residues.